Listed here are 27 T cell receptor beta chains from one sample, sequenced in a study of T cells after yellow fever vaccination. TCRdb passed the 5' RACE reads through MiXCR, listing each CDR3 protein once. The sample yields hundreds of thousands of distinct CDR3 sequences, approximately 13% seen once. Material: PBMCs, obtained on the day of the yellow fever booster vaccination. The receptors were gathered from a man aged 25 to 45 who received the YFV17D yellow fever vaccine.

The rearrangement links TRBV14 to TRBJ2-1; D unresolved. Trimming removed 1 base from V and 7 bases from J, with 8 bases in between. Germline V gives CDR1 SGHDN, CDR2 FVKESK. The CDR3 runs 13 residues. CDR3 nucleotide sequence: TGTGCCAGCAGCCAAGTGGCTTTTAATGAGCAGTTCTTC. Its translation: CASSQVAFNEQFF. Filled out from reference TRBV14 and TRBJ2-1, the complete variable domain reads EAGVTQFPSHSVIEKGQTVTLRCDPISGHDNLYWYRRVMGKEIKFLLHFVKESKQDESGMPNNRFLAERTGGTYSTLKVQPAELEDSGVYFCASSQVAFNEQFFGPGTRLTVL.

This clonotype was seen more than once but under ten times. This sequence joins TRBV14 and TRBJ2-3; TRBD2 agrees at 8 bases. Germline CDR1 is SGHDN and CDR2 is FVKESK. There are 18 residues in the CDR3. J gave up 0 bases and V 2 bases, and 10 bases lay outside the gene matches. The CDR3 region is CASSQNPTSGLSTDTQYF. CDR3 coding DNA: TGTGCCAGCAGCCAAAACCCAACTAGCGGCCTGAGCACAGATACGCAGTATTTT.

The chain combines TRBV20-1 with TRBJ2-1, with a possible D match to TRBD2 (5 bases). Germline V gives CDR1 DFQATT, CDR2 SNEGSKA (reference sequence). The V end was cut by 0 bases, the J end by 0 bases, with 6 bases between. The CDR3 extends over 14 amino acids. The CDR3 region has the DNA TGCAGTGCTAGAGAAGGGAGCTCCTACAATGAGCAGTTCTTC. Translating it yields CSAREGSSYNEQFF.

This clonotype was counted once. The V and J genes are TRBV15 and TRBJ2-1; 8 nucleotides match TRBD2. CDR1 LNHNV and CDR2 YYDKDF come from the germline V gene (reference sequence). The CDR3 spans 16 residues. J lost 2 bases, V lost 2 bases, and 5 bases had no gene match. The CDR3 region has the DNA TGTGCCACCAGCAGACTAGCGGGCGCTGCCTACAATGAGCAGTTCTTC. Translating it yields CATSRLAGAAYNEQFF.

The chain is built from TRBV6-1 and TRBJ2-3; no firm D call. The germline CDR1 and CDR2 sequences are MNHNS and SASEGT. The CDR3 runs to 15 residues. The V end lost 5 bases, the J end lost 2 bases, and 14 bases lay between the germline ends. CDR3 amino acids: CASSLNLGLTDTQYF. CDR3 nucleotide sequence: TGTGCCAGCAGTCTCAACCTCGGCCTCACAGATACGCAGTATTTT.

The chain employs TRBV30 and TRBJ2-1; D ambiguous. Germline V gene sequence: CDR1 GTSNPN, CDR2 SVGIG (reference sequence). Trimming cost V 2 bases and J 0 bases, with 8 bases left between them. This CDR3 comprises 14 residues. CDR3 residues: CAWSRPGSYNEQFF. CDR3 sequence (DNA): TGTGCCTGGAGTCGGCCGGGCTCCTACAATGAGCAGTTCTTC. The full variable domain, rest sourced from reference TRBV30 and TRBJ2-1, is SQTIHQWPATLVQPVGSPLSLECTVEGTSNPNLYWYRQAAGRGLQLLFYSVGIGQISSEVPQNLSASRPQDRQFILSSKKLLLSDSGFYLCAWSRPGSYNEQFFGPGTRLTVL.

CDR3 in DNA: TGTGCCAGCAGCCAAGATAGGGAGGCCAGGGGGCAGTTCTTC. Encoded protein: CASSQDREARGQFF. V and J are TRBV4-2 and TRBJ2-1; D is perhaps TRBD1 or TRBD2 (6 bases each). The CDR3 runs to 14 residues. Looked up from germline, CDR1 is LGHNA and CDR2 is YNFKEQ. Trimming removed 0 bases from V and 12 bases from J, with 15 bases in between.

The chain is built from TRBV11-1 and TRBJ2-1, with 11 bases fitting TRBD2. The CDR3 runs to 18 residues. Looked up from germline, CDR1 is SGHAT and CDR2 is FQDESV (reference sequence). After removal of 1 base from V and 0 bases from J, the junction contained 5 bases not matched to a gene. CDR3 nucleotide sequence: TGTGCCAGCAGCTTAGGTCTAGCGGGAGGAAGCTCCTACAATGAGCAGTTCTTC. Amino acids: CASSLGLAGGSSYNEQFF.

This clonotype was detected only a few times. CDR3 loop: CASSSGADEETQYF. Here the CDR3 DNA reads TGTGCCAGCAGCTCTGGGGCAGACGAAGAGACCCAGTACTTC. The J gene is TRBJ2-5, the V gene TRBV11-2, with D possibly TRBD1 on 5 matching bases. V was trimmed by 4 bases and J by 3 bases, leaving 12 bases between them. Germline values: CDR1 SGHAT, CDR2 FQNNGV. CDR3 length: 14 residues.

The CDR3 DNA reads as TGTGCCAGCACCTCGAATGGGGGAGAAGTCACCGGGGAGCTGTTTTTT. The encoded protein is CASTSNGGEVTGELFF. This chain links TRBV27 with TRBJ2-2; D is tentatively TRBD1 or TRBD2 (5 bases each). V was trimmed by 7 bases and J by 4 bases, leaving 19 bases between them. Per the germline V gene, CDR1 is MNHEY and CDR2 is SMNVEV (reference sequence). The CDR3 is 16 amino acids.

There are many counts of this clonotype. This chain connects TRBV12-3 or TRBV12-4 to TRBJ1-1; 8 bases line up with TRBD1. The CDR3 consists of 16 residues. The V segment lost 5 bases and the J segment 4 bases; nucleotides outside the gene matches: 12. CDR3 DNA: TGTGCCAGCAGTAGAGGACAGGGTCTTATAGGCACTGAAGCTTTCTTT. Translated, it gives CASSRGQGLIGTEAFF.

This clonotype was seen a handful of times. V is TRBV12-3 or TRBV12-4 and J is TRBJ2-7; no reliable D call. This CDR3 region has 14 residues. Trimming removed 5 bases at V and 5 bases at J, with 16 bases between. The CDR3 here is CASSPRAAGHEQYF. In nucleotides, the CDR3 is TGTGCCAGCAGTCCACGGGCGGCAGGCCACGAGCAGTACTTC.

The rearrangement joins TRBV12-3 or TRBV12-4 to TRBJ2-6; D is perhaps TRBD2 (5 bases). Trimming stripped 5 bases from V and 2 bases from J, with 13 bases between. CDR3 length: 16 residues. The CDR3 reads CASSRGLPPGANVLTF. CDR3 DNA sequence: TGTGCCAGCAGTCGCGGACTCCCCCCTGGGGCCAACGTCCTGACTTTC.

In this sample, this clonotype turned up a few times. The chain's CDR3 is CAWETGWDEQYF. CDR3 bases: TGTGCTTGGGAGACAGGTTGGGACGAGCAGTACTTC. This chain links TRBV30 with TRBJ2-7; a weak D match, TRBD1 (6 bases). Germline values: CDR1 GTSNPN, CDR2 SVGIG (reference sequence). This CDR3 has 12 amino acids.

In regard to this clonotype: This CDR3 is missing its conserved last phenylalanine or tryptophan, likely due to a read error. The DNA is omitted, as the CDR3 cannot be located on it reliably, and the CDR3 follows TCRdb's listing. The chain joins TRBV21-1 to TRBJ2-5; the table's D call, TRBD2, was not checked against the DNA. TRBV21-1 is a pseudogene. The CDR3 length is 16 residues, termini included. The CDR3 sequence: CASSNRTSAKGETQYS.

DNA of the CDR3: TGCGCCAGCAGCGGGGACGGTTCGAACACTGAAGCTTTCTTT. This gives the protein CASSGDGSNTEAFF. The gene calls are TRBV5-1 and TRBJ1-1, with D perhaps matching TRBD1 (5 bases). Trimming left V 4 bases short and J 1 base short, with 11 bases between. The CDR3 consists of 14 residues. The germline V gene encodes CDR1 SGHRS and CDR2 YFSETQ.

The V and J genes are TRBV12-3 or TRBV12-4 and TRBJ1-4; D is unclear. The V end was cut by 2 bases, the J end by 0 bases, with 10 bases between. The CDR3 has 16 residues. The CDR3 region has the DNA TGTGCCAGCAGTTTATTGCCGGAATCAACTAATGAAAAACTGTTTTTT. It translates to CASSLLPESTNEKLFF.

The J gene is TRBJ2-1, the V gene TRBV4-2; TRBD2 might be the D (6 bases). The V and J ends lost 4 bases and 9 bases respectively, with 13 bases between them. CDR1 and CDR2 from the germline V gene are LGHNA and YNFKEQ. The CDR3 consists of 13 residues. The CDR3 region has the DNA TGTGCCAGCAGCCCGCCCCCGGGAGTTGAGCAGTTCTTC. Its protein product is CASSPPPGVEQFF.

This clonotype was counted only a few times. The J gene is TRBJ2-4, the V gene TRBV7-2; no reliable D call. Germline-derived CDR1 and CDR2 are SGHTA and FQGNSA. Trimming removed 1 base at V and 2 bases at J, with 6 bases between. The CDR3 totals 14 residues. The CDR3 sequence: CASSLGGSKNIQYF. For the CDR3, the DNA is TGTGCCAGCAGCTTAGGGGGATCCAAAAACATTCAGTACTTC.

This clonotype was seen a few times. This chain joins TRBV9 and TRBJ1-6; TRBD1 matches 7 bases. CDR1 is SGDLS and CDR2 is YYNGEE in the germline V gene. V gave up 3 bases and J gave up 7 bases; unmatched junction bases: 10. CDR3 length: 16 amino acids. The CDR3 loop reads CASSGHRGGGNSPLHF. CDR3 in DNA: TGTGCCAGCAGCGGCCACAGGGGAGGGGGGAATTCACCCCTCCACTTT.

This clonotype came up many times. The V gene is TRBV6-2 or TRBV6-3, the J gene TRBJ2-1; 10 nucleotides line up with TRBD2. This CDR3 contains 12 residues. Germline loops: CDR1 MNHEY, CDR2 SVGEGT. V lost 8 bases, J lost 7 bases, and 2 bases stayed unmatched. In DNA form, the CDR3 reads TGTGCCAGCGCTAGCGGGAGAAATGAGCAGTTCTTC. This codes for CASASGRNEQFF.

V usage is TRBV5-1 and J usage is TRBJ2-2; D is perhaps TRBD1 or TRBD2 (5 bases each). Germline CDR1 and CDR2: SGHRS and YFSETQ. Trimming left V 2 bases short and J 3 bases short, with 14 bases between. This CDR3 has 16 residues. CDR3 nucleotides: TGCGCCAGCAGCTTCTACGGGGACGCCGACACCGGGGAGCTGTTTTTT. This sequence encodes CASSFYGDADTGELFF.

The V gene is TRBV12-3 or TRBV12-4, the J gene TRBJ2-1; 9 bases fit TRBD2. With V trimmed by 7 bases and J by 7 bases, 11 bases remained unmatched. The CDR3 totals 15 residues. DNA of the CDR3: TGTGCCAGCACCATGCCTAGCGGGAAGTGGAATGAGCAGTTCTTC. The encoded protein is CASTMPSGKWNEQFF.

The chain is built from TRBV30 and TRBJ2-5, with TRBD2 identical over 8 bases. CDR1 is GTSNPN, CDR2 SVGIG, per germline (reference sequence). This CDR3 is built from 13 residues. V shed 7 bases, J shed 5 bases, and the junction held 9 bases outside the gene matches. The CDR3 sequence is CASDPTGGETQYF. The CDR3 DNA is TGTGCCTCCGACCCCACGGGGGGGGAGACCCAGTACTTC.

The chain employs TRBV7-8 and TRBJ1-1; a weak D match, TRBD1 (6 bases). The germline V and J ends were trimmed by 6 bases and 1 base, with 9 bases remaining between them. CDR1 is SGHVS, CDR2 FQNEAQ, per germline. This CDR3 is 13 amino acids long. Here the CDR3 reads CASRQQGNTEAFF. The DNA of the CDR3 is TGTGCCAGCAGACAACAGGGGAACACTGAAGCTTTCTTT.

This clonotype was found a few times. This chain uses TRBV19 with TRBJ2-2, with 10 bases lining up with TRBD2. This CDR3 has 15 residues. Looked up from germline, CDR1 is LNHDA and CDR2 is SQIVND (reference sequence). J gave up 1 base and V 9 bases, and 5 bases lay outside the gene matches. The CDR3 sequence: CASRTSGGNTGELFF. CDR3 in DNA: TGTGCCAGCCGGACTAGCGGAGGGAACACCGGGGAGCTGTTTTTT.

The chain couples TRBV9 to TRBJ2-1; D may be TRBD1 (6 bases). The V and J ends lost 2 bases and 0 bases respectively, with 15 bases between them. CDR1 SGDLS and CDR2 YYNGEE come from the germline V gene. This CDR3 region has 17 residues. Here the CDR3 reads CASSVPGDMSSYNEQFF. Written as DNA, the CDR3 is TGTGCCAGCAGCGTCCCAGGGGATATGAGCTCCTACAATGAGCAGTTCTTC.